The 26 T cell receptor beta chains reported below all come from one sample, sequenced in a study of cytomegalovirus exposure and HLA in healthy donors. PCR employed 60 Vbeta and 13 Jbeta primers. TCRdb keeps only in-frame clones here, not all; method: immunoSEQ multiplex PCR. The table shows 150,000 to 200,000 clones, with about four fifths occurring only once. The sequencing input was PBMCs. These receptors were obtained from a male donor in good health and CMV-seronegative.

This sequence joins TRBV29-1 and TRBJ2-5; 9 nucleotides match TRBD1. The end of the DNA fits TRBJ2-7 better, so the J call may be wrong. There are 12 residues in the CDR3. Germline CDR1 reads SQVTM; CDR2 reads ANQGSEA. DNA for the CDR3: TGCAGCGCAAGACAGGGGGCCTACGAGCAGTACTTC. Translation gives CSARQGAYEQYF.

The DNA for the CDR3 is TGTGCCAGCAGCTCTAACACTGAAGCTTTCTTT. Its protein is CASSSNTEAFF. The V call is TRBV6-6, the J call TRBJ1-1, with D unresolved. Germline V gene lookup returns CDR1 MNHNY and CDR2 SVGAGI (reference sequence). The CDR3 is 11 amino acids. V gave up 6 bases and J gave up 2 bases, with 4 bases separating them.

V usage is TRBV5-4 and J usage is TRBJ2-1; possibly TRBD2 for D (5 bases). Trimming left V 0 bases short and J 4 bases short, with 17 bases between. Germline assignment: CDR1 SGHNT and CDR2 YYREEE (reference sequence). The CDR3 is made up of 17 amino acids. This CDR3 is CASSLGDGGLDYNEQFF. The CDR3 DNA reads as TGTGCCAGCAGCTTGGGTGATGGCGGGCTAGATTACAATGAGCAGTTCTTC.

Comments on this clone: Additional DNA sequences in this sample encode the identical CDR3. CDR3: CSVEGHSYEQYF. The CDR3 nucleotides are TGCAGCGTTGAGGGCCACTCCTACGAGCAGTACTTC. The J gene is TRBJ2-7, the V gene TRBV29-1; no clear D. Germline CDR1 is SQVTM and CDR2 is ANQGSEA. CDR3 size: 12 residues. V was pared by 3 bases and J by 0 bases, with 6 bases between.

V gene TRBV5-6 combines with J gene TRBJ2-2, with 7 bases identical to TRBD1. Germline V lookup: CDR1 SGHDT, CDR2 YYEEEE. The CDR3 totals 17 residues. Trimming cost V 4 bases and J 5 bases; bases outside gene matches: 14. The CDR3 spells CASSHPGQSKITGELFF. In DNA form, the CDR3 reads TGTGCCAGCAGCCACCCGGGACAGTCAAAAATTACCGGGGAGCTGTTTTTT. Variable domain in full (rest from reference TRBV5-6 and TRBJ2-2): DAGVTQSPTHLIKTRGQQVTLRCSPKSGHDTVSWYQQALGQGPQFIFQYYEEEERQRGNFPDRFSGHQFPNYSSELNVNALLLGDSALYLCASSHPGQSKITGELFFGEGSRLTVL.

The V call is TRBV29-1, the J call TRBJ2-4, with 9 bases aligning to TRBD2. Trimming cost V 7 bases and J 2 bases; bases outside gene matches: 6. The CDR3 has 14 amino acids. Germline-derived CDR1 and CDR2 are SQVTM and ANQGSEA. In DNA, the CDR3 is TGCAGCGCCGGGACTAGCTCTTCCAAAAACATTCAGTACTTC. It encodes CSAGTSSSKNIQYF.

The chain has TRBV10-3 and TRBJ2-1; 7 nucleotides line up with TRBD2. The CDR3 extends over 15 amino acids. Trimming took 8 bases from V and 3 from J; bases not matched to a gene: 10. Germline V lookup: CDR1 ENHRY, CDR2 SYGVKD. CDR3 DNA: TGTGCCATCGGCAGACAGACGGGAGGCTACAATGAGCAGTTCTTC. It encodes CAIGRQTGGYNEQFF.

This clone was observed once. The V gene is TRBV27, the J gene TRBJ1-3; tentative D call: TRBD1 (6 bases). Germline CDR1 MNHEY, CDR2 SMNVEV (reference sequence). V lost 5 bases and J lost 2, with 13 bases in between. The CDR3 consists of 15 residues. CDR3 region: CASSQSRGPGNTIYF. CDR3 DNA: TGTGCCAGCAGTCAATCCAGGGGACCTGGAAACACCATATATTTT.

The genes are TRBV18 and TRBJ2-7; tentatively, D is TRBD2 (6 bases). The V gene lost 3 bases and the J gene lost 0 bases, with 15 bases spanning the gap. The germline CDR1 and CDR2 sequences are KGHSH and LQKENI. The CDR3 sequence is 16 residues long. The CDR3 region has the DNA TGTGCCAGCTCACCCTCCGGCGGGGTTAGCTCCTACGAGCAGTACTTC. This translates into CASSPSGGVSSYEQYF.

V is TRBV7-8 and J is TRBJ2-3; perhaps TRBD2 as D (5 bases). V was pared by 8 bases and J by 0 bases, with 9 bases between. Germline V gives CDR1 SGHVS, CDR2 FQNEAQ. The CDR3 covers 13 residues. The chain's CDR3 is CASGGGSTDTQYF. DNA for the CDR3: TGTGCCAGCGGCGGAGGCAGCACAGATACGCAGTATTTT.

This chain connects TRBV27 to TRBJ1-2; 8 positions agree with TRBD1. V was pared by 3 bases and J by 4 bases, with 4 bases of the junction left unmatched. The CDR3 loop spans 14 amino acids. Germline-derived CDR1 and CDR2 are MNHEY and SMNVEV (reference sequence). The CDR3 coding sequence is TGTGCCAGCAGTTTTGGCAGGGGGCCCTATGGCTACACCTTC. It yields the protein CASSFGRGPYGYTF.

This chain uses TRBV6-1 with TRBJ1-5; D is unresolved. The germline V and J ends were trimmed by 1 base and 4 bases, with 8 bases remaining between them. Germline CDR1 and CDR2: MNHNS and SASEGT. This CDR3 is built from 14 residues. CDR3 nucleotide sequence: TGTGCCAGCAGTGAAGGCTGGAGAAATCAGCCCCAGCATTTT. Residues: CASSEGWRNQPQHF.

This clone occurred a few times. The chain links TRBV6-6 to TRBJ2-4; 7 nucleotides line up with TRBD1. CDR1 is MNHNY, CDR2 SVGAGI, per germline (reference sequence). CDR3 length: 14 residues. V gave up 5 bases and J gave up 6 bases; unmatched junction bases: 7. The CDR3 DNA follows: TGTGCCAGCAGTCCCGGGACAGATGTAAACATTCAGTACTTC. It is translated as CASSPGTDVNIQYF.

The genes are TRBV19 and TRBJ1-6, with 9 positions matching TRBD1. J lost 3 bases, V lost 5 bases, and 2 bases had no gene match. The CDR3 consists of 15 residues. The germline V gene has CDR1 LNHDA and CDR2 SQIVND (reference sequence). As DNA, the CDR3 is TGTGCCAGTAGTTCGGGACAGGGCTATAATTCACCCCTCCACTTT. Residues: CASSSGQGYNSPLHF.

The gene calls are TRBV5-4 and TRBJ2-5, with TRBD1 matching 9 bases. Unmatched junction bases numbered 5, after V lost 5 bases and J lost 3 bases. Germline values: CDR1 SGHNT, CDR2 YYREEE (reference sequence). The length of the CDR3 is 14 residues. CDR3 sequence: CASRPQGAKETQYF. As DNA, the CDR3 is TGTGCCAGCAGGCCACAGGGGGCGAAAGAGACCCAGTACTTC. The variable domain in full, with the rest retrieved from reference TRBV5-4 and TRBJ2-5, is ETGVTQSPTHLIKTRGQQVTLRCSSQSGHNTVSWYQQALGQGPQFIFQYYREEENGRGNFPPRFSGLQFPNYSSELNVNALELDDSALYLCASRPQGAKETQYFGPGTRLLVL.

DNA for the CDR3: TGCGCCAGCAGCTTGGACGACAGGAACTATGGCTACACCTTC. It is translated as CASSLDDRNYGYTF. The V gene is TRBV5-1, the J gene TRBJ1-2, with D possibly matching TRBD1 (6 bases). Trimming removed 0 bases from V and 2 bases from J, with 8 bases in between. The CDR3 consists of 14 residues. From germline, CDR1 is SGHRS and CDR2 YFSETQ.

The sample holds one count of this clone. The chain joins TRBV19 to TRBJ1-5, with a tentative D call TRBD1 (5 bases). The V gene's germline CDR1 is LNHDA and CDR2 SQIVND (reference sequence). The CDR3 contains 12 residues. V dropped 8 bases and J dropped 6 bases, with 11 bases sitting between them. The CDR3 DNA reads as TGTGCCAGTGTCCAGGGTAGTCAGCCCCAGCATTTT. This gives the protein CASVQGSQPQHF.

The J gene is TRBJ2-7, the V gene TRBV9; a possible D gene is TRBD2 (5 bases). Germline V gene lookup returns CDR1 SGDLS and CDR2 YYNGEE. CDR3 length: 14 residues. Trimming left V 0 bases short and J 4 bases short, with 11 bases between. CDR3 bases: TGTGCCAGCAGCGTAGATGAGGGAACTTACGAGCAGTACTTC. Its translation is CASSVDEGTYEQYF.

The chain combines TRBV27 with TRBJ2-1; D is possibly TRBD1 (5 bases). Trimming removed 5 bases from V and 6 bases from J, with 14 bases in between. Per the germline V gene, CDR1 is MNHEY and CDR2 is SMNVEV (reference sequence). This CDR3 contains 14 residues. The CDR3 loop is CASSLGVDFNEQFF. As DNA, the CDR3 is TGTGCCAGCAGTCTAGGGGTAGACTTCAATGAGCAGTTCTTC.

The chain couples TRBV6-1 to TRBJ2-7; D is perhaps TRBD1 (6 bases). Trimming took off 5 bases at V and 0 bases at J, with 11 bases between the two ends. The CDR3 runs to 14 residues. Germline lookup yields CDR1 MNHNS and CDR2 SASEGT. The CDR3 spells CASSNRDTSYEQYF. The CDR3 DNA is TGTGCCAGCAGTAACCGGGACACCTCCTACGAGCAGTACTTC.

The J gene is TRBJ2-5, the V gene TRBV7-7, with 7 bases fitting TRBD2. This CDR3 region has 15 residues. CDR1 SSHAT and CDR2 FNYEAQ come from the germline V gene (reference sequence). V was pared by 1 base and J by 2 bases, with 4 bases of the junction left unmatched. Here the CDR3 reads CASSLGLAVQETQYF. CDR3 sequence (DNA): TGTGCCAGCAGCTTAGGCCTAGCGGTTCAAGAGACCCAGTACTTC.

This clone has just one count. The J gene is TRBJ2-1, the V gene TRBV25-1, with D possibly matching TRBD2 (6 bases). Between the trimmed V and J ends, which lost 3 bases and 5 bases, there was a span of 17 bases. CDR1 is MGHDK, CDR2 SYGVNS, per germline. The CDR3 sequence is 16 residues long. CDR3 region: CASSDRGKGDNNEQFF. The CDR3 DNA reads TGTGCCAGCAGTGACCGCGGGAAAGGGGATAACAATGAGCAGTTCTTC.

This clone was observed a handful of times. The V call is TRBV6-1, the J call TRBJ1-4; a weak D match, TRBD1 (6 bases). This CDR3 has 15 amino acids. V was pared by 2 bases and J by 6 bases, with 13 bases between. CDR1 is MNHNS, CDR2 SASEGT, per germline. The CDR3 sequence is CASSEIRDTHEKLFF. CDR3 bases: TGTGCCAGCAGTGAAATCCGGGACACTCATGAAAAACTGTTTTTT.

The rearrangement links TRBV19 to TRBJ2-2; 10 nucleotides match TRBD2. V lost 4 bases, J lost 6 bases, and 8 bases stayed unmatched. CDR3 size: 16 residues. The germline CDR1 and CDR2 sequences are LNHDA and SQIVND (reference sequence). For the CDR3, the DNA is TGTGCCAGTAGTACCGGACTAGCGGCTGGATCCGGGGAGCTGTTTTTT. Translation gives CASSTGLAAGSGELFF. The full variable domain, completed using reference TRBV19 and TRBJ2-2, is DGGITQSPKYLFRKEGQNVTLSCEQNLNHDAMYWYRQDPGQGLRLIYYSQIVNDFQKGDIAEGYSVSREKKESFPLTVTSAQKNPTAFYLCASSTGLAAGSGELFFGEGSRLTVL.

The V and J genes are TRBV7-9 and TRBJ2-6; TRBD2 matches 12 bases. CDR1 SEHNR and CDR2 FQNEAQ come from the germline V gene (reference sequence). The CDR3 runs to 16 residues. The DNA of the CDR3 is TGTTCCGGCTCGACTAGCGGGAGTACTGGGGCCAACGTCCTGACTTTC. Its protein product is CSGSTSGSTGANVLTF.

In the case of this clone: Its ends do not fully match the called genes, so a read error is possible. The chain carries TRBV11-2 and TRBJ2-1; perhaps TRBD1 as D (6 bases). This CDR3 comprises 16 residues. Looked up from germline, CDR1 is SGHAT and CDR2 is FQNNGV. This CDR3 reads CASTLRQGTTYNEQFF. For the CDR3, the DNA is TGTGCCAGCACCTTACGTCAGGGGACAACTTACAATGAGCAGTTCTTC.